This T cell receptor beta chain stems from a study of T-cell memory formation after mild COVID-19. At the level of the study: TCR clusters largely stayed donor specific. General study results and limits: There was no confirmation that second-wave clones peaking on day 37 were SARS-CoV-2 specific. Clones shrinking from day 15 to 85 showed even CD4/CD8 mixes; later expanders tilted CD4+.

TCRdb ran MiXCR on the 5' RACE reads and lists one entry per CDR3 protein. The profile shows 450,000 to 650,000 distinct CDR3 sequences, more than 15% of them singletons. V was cut by 6 bases and J by 7 bases, with 13 bases left in between. Germline loops: CDR1 SNHLY, CDR2 FYNNEI. The CDR3 contains 12 residues. In its sample, this clonotype was seen a few times. Its antigen is unidentified. The TCR comes from an adult woman who had mild COVID-19 (a few samples of this study predate the infection). Cell type and time point are not known. The sequenced sample consisted of PBMCs or a T cell subset sorted from them (not recorded which). The chain has TRBV2 and TRBJ2-7; D might be TRBD2 (6 bases). CDR3 residues: CASSGDWGEQYF. The CDR3 DNA follows: TGTGCCAGCAGCGGGGACTGGGGGGAGCAGTACTTC.